The sample holds a few counts of the clone carrying this T cell receptor beta chain. The record originates from a study of identical twins. TCRdb recomputed calls from the 5' RACE reads with MiXCR, one row per CDR3 protein. The table has hundreds of thousands of distinct CDR3 sequences, approximately 20% seen once. These sequences were also reported in another study, on yellow fever vaccine responses in identical twins.

This sequence originates from a young woman in good health. Sequenced: CD4+ T cells sorted from blood.

In DNA form, the CDR3 reads TGTGCCATCAGTGAGTCACCCGGGACTAGCGGGAGGAACACAGATACGCAGTATTTT. It yields the protein CAISESPGTSGRNTDTQYF. The chain employs TRBV10-3 and TRBJ2-3, with 15 bases fitting TRBD2. J was trimmed by 2 bases and V by 0 bases; bases with no gene match: 6. Per germline, CDR1 ENHRY and CDR2 SYGVKD. The CDR3 covers 19 residues.